Shown below are 15 T cell receptor beta chains from a single sample sequenced in a study of blood T cell repertoires in COVID-19. Clones were sequenced by immunoSEQ multiplex PCR, and TCRdb holds only the in-frame ones, with some missing. The sample has 110,000 to 150,000 clones, over 70% seen once. Sequencing input: peripheral blood. These receptors all stem from a human donor in a cohort sampled during active COVID-19.

The rearrangement links TRBV7-2 to TRBJ2-1; a possible D gene is TRBD1 (5 bases). V was shortened by 4 bases and J by 4 bases, with 11 bases between the two germline ends. This CDR3 spans 14 amino acids. Germline values: CDR1 SGHTA, CDR2 FQGNSA. CDR3: CASSSPGLYNEQFF. The DNA of the CDR3 is TGTGCCAGCAGCTCCCCAGGGTTATACAATGAGCAGTTCTTC.

This clone was counted once. The J gene is TRBJ1-1, the V gene TRBV19; D is ambiguous. CDR3 length: 15 amino acids. V was shortened by 9 bases and J by 5 bases, with 22 bases between the two germline ends. Germline assignment: CDR1 LNHDA and CDR2 SQIVND (reference sequence). In DNA, the CDR3 is TGTGCCAGCCGCATCCGGCAGGCTGGTTGGACTGAAGCTTTCTTT. Translating it yields CASRIRQAGWTEAFF.

The rearrangement links TRBV7-2 to TRBJ2-1, with TRBD2 identical over 9 bases. The V segment lost 2 bases and the J segment 7 bases; nucleotides outside the gene matches: 6. CDR3 length: 15 residues. Per germline, CDR1 SGHTA and CDR2 FQGNSA. This chain's CDR3 is CASSLRSSGKNEQFF. As DNA, the CDR3 is TGTGCCAGCAGCTTAAGGTCTAGCGGGAAGAATGAGCAGTTCTTC.

This chain joins TRBV6-5 and TRBJ2-1; the D gene is possibly TRBD2 (6 bases). The V gene's germline CDR1 is MNHEY and CDR2 SVGAGI. This CDR3 is built from 13 residues. For the CDR3, the DNA is TGTGTCCCTACTAGCCAGATGGGAAATGAGCAGTTCTTC. Amino acids: CVPTSQMGNEQFF.

The chain recombines TRBV6-1 with TRBJ2-3, with 10 bases fitting TRBD2. This CDR3 comprises 16 residues. Trimming removed 3 bases from V and 1 base from J; junction bases left unmatched: 4. The germline V gene has CDR1 MNHNS and CDR2 SASEGT. The CDR3 DNA reads TGTGCCAGCAGTGAGAGGCTAGCGGGGGGCACAGATACGCAGTATTTT. This encodes CASSERLAGGTDTQYF.

This clone was observed a single time. The chain uses TRBV7-9 and TRBJ2-3, with 7 bases fitting TRBD1. This CDR3 comprises 15 residues. V lost 5 bases and J lost 3; bases outside the gene matches: 8. In germline, CDR1 is SEHNR, CDR2 FQNEAQ (reference sequence). CDR3 in amino acids: CASSPTGYVTDTQYF. DNA for the CDR3: TGTGCCAGCAGCCCGACAGGGTATGTGACAGATACGCAGTATTTT.

The chain has TRBV7-8 and TRBJ2-7; TRBD1 aligns across 9 bases. This CDR3 has 14 residues. Losses at the gene ends were 2 bases for V and 7 bases for J; bases not matched to a gene: 6. CDR1 is SGHVS and CDR2 is FQNEAQ in the germline V gene. CDR3 bases: TGTGCCAGCAGCTTAAGGACAGGGGTCTCGGAGCAGTACGTC. This codes for CASSLRTGVSEQYV.

The chain links TRBV2 to TRBJ1-2, with a possible D match to TRBD1 (5 bases). Germline V gene data show CDR1 as SNHLY and CDR2 as FYNNEI. V was pared by 3 bases and J by 0 bases, with 8 bases between. This CDR3 is 14 amino acids long. The CDR3: CASSEGGSNYGYTF. As DNA, the CDR3 is TGTGCCAGCAGTGAGGGGGGATCTAACTATGGCTACACCTTC.

V is TRBV6-4 and J is TRBJ2-1, with D perhaps TRBD2 (5 bases). Germline assignment: CDR1 MRHNA and CDR2 SNTAGT. Between the trimmed V and J ends, which lost 2 bases and 5 bases, there was a span of 13 bases. This CDR3 spans 15 amino acids. The CDR3 DNA follows: TGTGCCAGCAGTGACCGAGGGCAGGCACACAATGAGCAGTTCTTC. Amino acid sequence: CASSDRGQAHNEQFF.

This clone was seen only a few times. The rearrangement links TRBV7-6 to TRBJ1-6; TRBD1 is a possible D gene (5 bases). Looked up from germline, CDR1 is SGHVS and CDR2 is FNYEAQ. The CDR3 has 16 amino acids. Trimming removed 1 base from V and 6 bases from J, with 13 bases in between. Here the CDR3 DNA reads TGTGCCAGCAGCTTAGGGGGGGGAGAATTTAATTCACCCCTCCACTTT. It yields the protein CASSLGGGEFNSPLHF.

This chain uses TRBV11-2 with TRBJ2-5, with 11 bases aligning to TRBD2. Germline V gives CDR1 SGHAT, CDR2 FQNNGV. The CDR3 loop spans 16 amino acids. The V segment lost 3 bases and the J segment 9 bases; nucleotides outside the gene matches: 12. The CDR3 is CASSFSPGTSGAAQYF. The CDR3 DNA reads TGTGCCAGCAGCTTCTCCCCCGGGACTAGCGGAGCAGCCCAGTACTTC. The whole variable domain, remainder taken from reference TRBV11-2 and TRBJ2-5, is EAGVAQSPRYKIIEKRQSVAFWCNPISGHATLYWYQQILGQGPKLLIQFQNNGVVDDSQLPKDRFSAERLKGVDSTLKIQPAKLEDSAVYLCASSFSPGTSGAAQYFGPGTRLLVL.

The chain couples TRBV5-6 to TRBJ1-3, with a possible D match to TRBD1 (5 bases). From germline, CDR1 is SGHDT and CDR2 YYEEEE. This CDR3 comprises 13 residues. The V end lost 4 bases, the J end lost 4 bases, and 9 bases lay between the germline ends. The CDR3 sequence is CASSLGQGNTIYF. The CDR3 region has the DNA TGTGCCAGCAGCCTCGGACAAGGAAACACCATATATTTT.

The J gene is TRBJ2-7, the V gene TRBV11-1; possibly TRBD2 for D (5 bases). The CDR3 is 14 residues long. V lost 5 bases, J lost 2 bases, and 13 bases lay in between. Germline assignment: CDR1 SGHAT and CDR2 FQDESV (reference sequence). CDR3 sequence (DNA): TGTGCCAGCAGCCCAGGCCGGAGGCCCTACGAGCAGTACTTC. Protein: CASSPGRRPYEQYF.

The rearrangement joins TRBV28 to TRBJ2-1, with 13 bases matching TRBD2. From germline, CDR1 is MDHEN and CDR2 SYDVKM. V shed 4 bases, J shed 9 bases, and the junction held 9 bases outside the gene matches. This CDR3 is 16 amino acids long. This CDR3 reads CASSSLGLAGEGEQFF. In DNA, the CDR3 is TGTGCCAGCAGTTCCCTCGGACTAGCGGGAGAGGGTGAGCAGTTCTTC.

The gene calls are TRBV19 and TRBJ1-1, with no clear D. Germline CDR1 reads LNHDA; CDR2 reads SQIVND (reference sequence). This CDR3 comprises 14 residues. Trimming pared 6 bases from V and 4 bases from J, leaving 15 bases between. CDR3 nucleotides: TGTGCCAGTAGGCTGGGCAACCGGGGCACTGAAGCTTTCTTT. Protein sequence: CASRLGNRGTEAFF.